This TCR beta chain is drawn from a study of T cell repertoires in cytomegalovirus infection. MiXCR was run by TCRdb on the reads, yielding one entry per CDR3 protein. Of approximately 730,000 distinct CDR3 sequences listed, about 27% were seen once; the top ten hold around 13%. CDR3 length: 16 amino acids. The ends were cut back, 0 bases at V and 3 bases at J, with 15 bases in the middle. CDR1 is SGHRS and CDR2 is YFSETQ in the germline V gene. This clonotype was picked up a small number of times. Its antigen is still unknown. This material consisted of cultured CD8+ T cells from PBMCs, taken from culture after CMV antigen stimulation. The gene calls are TRBV5-1 and TRBJ1-1; D not certain. The receptor's source is a human donor in good health (CMV status not recorded). Some clones in this sample may be carry-over from other donors' samples. The CDR3 region has the DNA TGCGCCAGCAGCTTGGGGCGGGCTGGATGGGACACTGAAGCTTTCTTT. This sequence encodes CASSLGRAGWDTEAFF.